Listed below are T cell receptor beta chains from one sample, sequenced in a study of T cells in Graves' hyperthyroidism and ophthalmopathy. A single record per CDR3 protein comes from TCRdb applying MiXCR to the multiplex PCR reads. The data hold about 700,000 distinct CDR3 sequences, with approximately 14% observed a single time. What was sequenced was blood. These receptors all come from a young woman with Graves' hyperthyroidism. CDR3s include the opening cysteine and the closing phenylalanine or tryptophan. The D gene is left open where the match is weak. Not every row has a clone size; where given, it reads once, few, many or a size class.

j_call,d_call,clone_size,v_call,cdr3_aa,cdr3_nt
TRBJ1-1,-,many,TRBV5-1,CASSRGGGNTEAFF,TGCGCCAGCAGCAGAGGTGGGGGCAACACTGAAGCTTTCTTT
TRBJ1-2,-,many,TRBV28,CASNSDYGYTF,TGTGCCAGCAATTCAGATTATGGCTACACCTTC
TRBJ1-1,TRBD1,many,TRBV12-3/TRBV12-4,CASSPRQGWTAMNTEAFF,TGTGCCAGCAGCCCGCGACAGGGTTGGACAGCGATGAACACTGAAGCTTTCTTT
TRBJ1-5,-,many,TRBV29-1,CSVGSGAGSNQPQHF,TGCAGCGTTGGTTCGGGGGCAGGGAGCAATCAGCCCCAGCATTTT
TRBJ2-3,-,-,TRBV6-1,CASSEWQGRANTQYF,TGTGCCAGCAGTGAATGGCAGGGTAGGGCCAATACGCAGTATTTT
TRBJ1-2,-,-,TRBV6-1,CASSREGGRYGYTF,TGTGCCAGCAGTCGAGAGGGGGGCCGCTATGGCTACACCTTC
TRBJ2-1,TRBD2,-,TRBV7-9,CASSSFGLAGSHGEFF,TGTGCCAGCAGCTCCTTTGGACTAGCGGGAAGCCATGGGGAGTTCTTC
TRBJ2-3,TRBD1,many,TRBV6-1,CASSERDSTDTQYF,TGTGCCAGCAGTGAACGGGACAGTACAGATACGCAGTATTTT
TRBJ2-7,-,many,TRBV2,CASRGLGTHEQYF,TGTGCCAGCAGGGGACTCGGGACTCACGAGCAGTACTTC
TRBJ2-5,TRBD2,-,TRBV28,CASRGTSGSKTQYF,TGTGCCAGCAGGGGGACTAGCGGGAGCAAGACCCAGTACTTC
TRBJ2-2,TRBD2,-,TRBV3-1,CASSQGFGLADYTGELFF,TGTGCCAGCAGCCAAGGATTTGGACTAGCGGATTACACCGGGGAGCTGTTTTTT
TRBJ2-1,TRBD2,many,TRBV28,CASSLVSGRRATDNEQFF,TGTGCCAGCAGTTTAGTTAGCGGGAGGAGGGCCACCGACAATGAGCAGTTCTTC
TRBJ2-2,-,few,TRBV20-1,CSARARAGGSNTGELFF,TGCAGTGCTAGAGCCCGTGCCGGCGGATCGAACACCGGGGAGCTGTTTTTT
TRBJ1-1,-,many,TRBV24-1,CATSEAKNTEAFF,TGTGCCACCAGTGAGGCAAAGAACACTGAAGCTTTCTTT
TRBJ2-1,-,many,TRBV2,CASGERAFGEQFF,TGTGCCAGCGGAGAGAGGGCGTTCGGTGAGCAGTTCTTC
TRBJ2-2,TRBD2,many,TRBV6-1,CASSVSGTLAGELFF,TGTGCCAGCAGTGTAAGCGGGACCCTCGCCGGGGAGCTGTTTTTT
TRBJ2-3,-,-,TRBV2,CASSEEASSTDTQYF,TGTGCCAGCAGTGAGGAGGCCTCGAGCACAGATACGCAGTATTTT
TRBJ2-7,-,-,TRBV11-2,CASSLYRDSSYEQYF,TGTGCCAGCAGCTTGTACAGGGATAGCTCCTACGAGCAGTACTTC
TRBJ2-5,TRBD1,many,TRBV7-2,CASSIFGTGGETQYF,TGTGCCAGCAGCATATTCGGGACAGGCGGGGAGACCCAGTACTTC